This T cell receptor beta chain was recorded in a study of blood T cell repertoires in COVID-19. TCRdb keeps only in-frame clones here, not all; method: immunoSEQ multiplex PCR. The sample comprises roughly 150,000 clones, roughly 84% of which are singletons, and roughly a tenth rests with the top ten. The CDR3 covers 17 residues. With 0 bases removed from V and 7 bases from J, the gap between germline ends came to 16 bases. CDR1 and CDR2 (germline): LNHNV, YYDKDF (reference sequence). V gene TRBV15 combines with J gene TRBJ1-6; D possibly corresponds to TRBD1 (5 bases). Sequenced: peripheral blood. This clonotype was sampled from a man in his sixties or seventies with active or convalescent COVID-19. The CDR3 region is CATSRDPSGGMNSPLHF. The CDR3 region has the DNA TGTGCCACCAGCAGAGACCCTTCGGGGGGGATGAATTCACCCCTCCACTTT.